The entry below gives a single T cell receptor (beta chain) sequence along with its context. The antigen is not known. These data are taken from a study of T cell responses to AZD1222 COVID-19 vaccine. Study-level findings and limits: Every sample of the repertoires postdated the peak T cell response. Spike-specific TCR breadth and depth grew following two AZD1222 doses.

Data came from immunoSEQ multiplex PCR; TCRdb stores just in-frame clones and leaves some out. This table has about 110,000 clones, roughly 90% appearing once. Germline V CDR1 and CDR2: SGHRS, YFSETQ. This CDR3 spans 14 amino acids. After removal of 0 bases from V and 9 bases from J, the junction contained 5 bases not matched to a gene. The chain employs TRBV5-1 and TRBJ2-1; TRBD1 matches at 8 bases. This material consisted of peripheral blood, taken on day 0 of AZD1222 vaccination. This receptor was taken from an adult in good health. The CDR3 DNA is TGCGCCAGCAGCTTGGGCAGGGGGCCTGTTGAGCAGTTCTTC. Translating it yields CASSLGRGPVEQFF.